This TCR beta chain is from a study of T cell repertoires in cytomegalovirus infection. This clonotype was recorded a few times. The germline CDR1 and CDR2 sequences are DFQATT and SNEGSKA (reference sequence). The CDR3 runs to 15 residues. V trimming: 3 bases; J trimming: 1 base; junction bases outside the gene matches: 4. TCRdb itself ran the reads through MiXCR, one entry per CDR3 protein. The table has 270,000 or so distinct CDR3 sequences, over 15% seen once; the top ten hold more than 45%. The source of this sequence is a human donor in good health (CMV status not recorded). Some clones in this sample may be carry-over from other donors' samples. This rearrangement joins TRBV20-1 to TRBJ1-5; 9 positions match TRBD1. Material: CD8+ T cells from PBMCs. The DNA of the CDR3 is TGCAGTGCTAGGGCAGGGACAGGGAGCAATCAGCCCCAGCATTTT. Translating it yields CSARAGTGSNQPQHF.